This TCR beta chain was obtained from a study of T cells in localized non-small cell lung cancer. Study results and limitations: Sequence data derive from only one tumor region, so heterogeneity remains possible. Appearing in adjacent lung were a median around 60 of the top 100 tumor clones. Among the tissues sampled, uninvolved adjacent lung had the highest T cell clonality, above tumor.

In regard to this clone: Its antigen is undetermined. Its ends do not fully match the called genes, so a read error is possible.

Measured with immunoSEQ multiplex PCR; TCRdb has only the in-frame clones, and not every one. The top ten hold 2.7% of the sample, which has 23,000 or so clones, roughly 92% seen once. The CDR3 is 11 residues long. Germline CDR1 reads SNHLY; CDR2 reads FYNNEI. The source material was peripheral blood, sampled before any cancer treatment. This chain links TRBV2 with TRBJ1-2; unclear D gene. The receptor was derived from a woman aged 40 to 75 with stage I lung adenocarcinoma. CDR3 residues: CASSPRRHLAF. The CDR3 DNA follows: TGTGCCAGCAGTCCCAGGCGCCACCTCGCCTTC.